The 11 T cell receptor beta chains given below trace back to one sample, sequenced in a study of cytomegalovirus exposure and HLA in healthy donors. In the PCR, 60 Vbeta and 13 Jbeta primers were used. The method was immunoSEQ multiplex PCR; TCRdb's version includes in-frame clones alone and lacks a portion of them. The sample holds around 48,000 clones. Sequencing used PBMCs. The receptor set was obtained from a female donor in good health and CMV-seronegative.

The V call is TRBV10-3, the J call TRBJ2-2; TRBD2 aligns across 8 bases. The CDR3 spans 14 residues. The germline CDR1 and CDR2 sequences are ENHRY and SYGVKD. V was pared by 7 bases and J by 0 bases, with 1 base of the junction left unmatched. CDR3 in amino acids: CAITREANTGELFF. The DNA for the CDR3 is TGTGCCATCACGCGGGAGGCGAACACCGGGGAGCTGTTTTTT.

The CDR3 sequence is CASSQDSLAGSTDTQYF. The CDR3 DNA reads as TGTGCCAGCAGCCAAGATAGCCTAGCGGGTAGCACAGATACGCAGTATTTT. This chain links TRBV4-2 with TRBJ2-3, with 8 bases that match TRBD2. V trimming: 0 bases; J trimming: 0 bases; junction bases outside the gene matches: 5. Germline CDR1 is LGHNA and CDR2 is YNFKEQ. The CDR3 length is 17 residues.

This chain connects TRBV6-5 to TRBJ2-5; 7 bases agree with TRBD1. J gave up 4 bases and V 6 bases, and 8 bases lay outside the gene matches. The length of the CDR3 is 14 residues. The germline V gene encodes CDR1 MNHEY and CDR2 SVGAGI. CDR3 protein: CASSTTGLGETQYF. The CDR3 bases are TGTGCCAGCAGCACGACAGGGCTGGGAGAGACCCAGTACTTC.

The chain uses TRBV18 and TRBJ2-7; 7 bases fit TRBD1. Germline CDR1 is KGHSH and CDR2 is LQKENI. With V trimmed by 0 bases and J by 5 bases, 4 bases remained unmatched. CDR3 length: 14 residues. CDR3 amino acids: CASSPPVGGDEQYF. The CDR3 region has the DNA TGTGCCAGCTCACCACCAGTAGGGGGCGACGAGCAGTACTTC.

The chain couples TRBV9 to TRBJ2-3, with D unresolved. Trimming cost V 0 bases and J 6 bases, with 8 bases left between them. This CDR3 contains 13 residues. CDR1 SGDLS and CDR2 YYNGEE come from the germline V gene. The CDR3 sequence: CASSVDPTDTQYF. In DNA form, the CDR3 reads TGTGCCAGCAGCGTAGACCCCACTGATACGCAGTATTTT.

The rearrangement links TRBV9 to TRBJ2-1; D is unresolved. V lost 0 bases and J lost 6, with 19 bases in between. The CDR3 covers 17 residues. Germline V gives CDR1 SGDLS, CDR2 YYNGEE. The CDR3 spells CASSVGQQRSTLNEQFF. The CDR3 region has the DNA TGTGCCAGCAGCGTAGGGCAGCAGCGAAGTACCCTCAATGAGCAGTTCTTC.

The gene calls are TRBV5-6 and TRBJ2-4; possibly TRBD1 for D (6 bases). The CDR3 is 14 residues long. Germline assignment: CDR1 SGHDT and CDR2 YYEEEE. The V gene lost 2 bases and the J gene lost 6 bases, with 12 bases spanning the gap. The CDR3 coding sequence is TGTGCCAGCAGCTTAGAGGCAGGGGTAAACATTCAGTACTTC. Translating it yields CASSLEAGVNIQYF.

The V call is TRBV2, the J call TRBJ1-2; TRBD1 is a possible D gene (6 bases). The CDR3 loop spans 12 amino acids. Germline lookup yields CDR1 SNHLY and CDR2 FYNNEI. Trimming removed 8 bases from V and 4 bases from J, with 11 bases in between. The DNA of the CDR3 is TGTGCCAGCCGGGACATAGCCTATGGCTACACCTTC. Its protein product is CASRDIAYGYTF.

V is TRBV6-5 and J is TRBJ1-1; D is ambiguous. The CDR3 has 14 residues. Looked up from germline, CDR1 is MNHEY and CDR2 is SVGAGI. V was cut by 2 bases and J by 5 bases, with 12 bases left in between. CDR3 amino acids: CASSYHSQETEAFF. CDR3 DNA sequence: TGTGCCAGCAGTTACCACAGCCAAGAGACTGAAGCTTTCTTT.

CDR3 protein: CSVTGYDYGYTF. The DNA of the CDR3 is TGCAGCGTTACAGGGTATGACTATGGCTACACCTTC. The chain combines TRBV29-1 with TRBJ1-2; D possibly corresponds to TRBD1 (6 bases). The germline V and J ends were trimmed by 5 bases and 3 bases, with 10 bases remaining between them. This CDR3 region has 12 residues. Germline values: CDR1 SQVTM, CDR2 ANQGSEA.

The chain employs TRBV15 and TRBJ1-1; tentative D call: TRBD1 (6 bases). From germline, CDR1 is LNHNV and CDR2 YYDKDF (reference sequence). The CDR3 is 16 amino acids. Between the trimmed V and J ends, which lost 6 bases and 1 base, there was a span of 18 bases. This chain's CDR3 is CATRPFLQGSNTEAFF. CDR3 bases: TGTGCCACCAGACCCTTCTTACAGGGTTCGAACACTGAAGCTTTCTTT.